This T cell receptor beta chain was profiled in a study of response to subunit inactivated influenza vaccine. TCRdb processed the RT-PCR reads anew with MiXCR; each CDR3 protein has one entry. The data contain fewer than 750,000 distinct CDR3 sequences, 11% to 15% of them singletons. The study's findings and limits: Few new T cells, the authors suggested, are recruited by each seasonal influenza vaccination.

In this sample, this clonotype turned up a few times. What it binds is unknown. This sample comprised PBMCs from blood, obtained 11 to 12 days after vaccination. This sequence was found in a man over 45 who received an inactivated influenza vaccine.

The CDR3 coding sequence is TGTGCCAGCAGCCATCAAAACACTGAAGCTTTCTTT. It encodes CASSHQNTEAFF. This chain joins TRBV7-2 and TRBJ1-1; D remains ambiguous. Trimming took 5 bases from V and 2 from J, leaving 6 bases between them. This CDR3 has 12 amino acids. Per the germline V gene, CDR1 is SGHTA and CDR2 is FQGNSA.